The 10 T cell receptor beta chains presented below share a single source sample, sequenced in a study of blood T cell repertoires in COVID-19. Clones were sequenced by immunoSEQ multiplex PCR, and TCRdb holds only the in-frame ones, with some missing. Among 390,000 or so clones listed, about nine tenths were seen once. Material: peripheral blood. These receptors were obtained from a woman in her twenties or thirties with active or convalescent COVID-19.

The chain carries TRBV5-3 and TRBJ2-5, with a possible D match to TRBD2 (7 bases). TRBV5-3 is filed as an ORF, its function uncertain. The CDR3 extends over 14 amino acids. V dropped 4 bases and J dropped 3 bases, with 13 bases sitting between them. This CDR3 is CARSPGEGEETQYF. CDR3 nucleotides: TGTGCCAGAAGCCCCGGGGAGGGGGAAGAGACCCAGTACTTC.

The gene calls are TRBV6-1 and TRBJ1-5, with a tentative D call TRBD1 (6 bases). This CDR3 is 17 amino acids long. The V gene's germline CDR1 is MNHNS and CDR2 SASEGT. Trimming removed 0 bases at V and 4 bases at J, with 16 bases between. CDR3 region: CASSEAGTGYQNQPQHF. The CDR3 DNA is TGTGCCAGCAGTGAAGCAGGAACAGGGTACCAAAATCAGCCCCAGCATTTT.

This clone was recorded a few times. The CDR3 here is CASSTILGTGELFF. In DNA form, the CDR3 reads TGTGCCAGTAGCACTATCTTAGGAACCGGGGAGCTGTTTTTT. This chain links TRBV19 with TRBJ2-2; D unclear. V was pared by 6 bases and J by 5 bases, with 13 bases between. The CDR3 extends over 14 amino acids. CDR1 is LNHDA, CDR2 SQIVND, per germline (reference sequence).

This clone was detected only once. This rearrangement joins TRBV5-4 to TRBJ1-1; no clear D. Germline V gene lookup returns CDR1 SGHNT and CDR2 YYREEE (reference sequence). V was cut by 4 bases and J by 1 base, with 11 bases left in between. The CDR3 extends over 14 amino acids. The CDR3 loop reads CASSPSVGNTEAFF. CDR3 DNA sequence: TGTGCCAGCAGCCCGTCGGTTGGGAACACTGAAGCTTTCTTT.

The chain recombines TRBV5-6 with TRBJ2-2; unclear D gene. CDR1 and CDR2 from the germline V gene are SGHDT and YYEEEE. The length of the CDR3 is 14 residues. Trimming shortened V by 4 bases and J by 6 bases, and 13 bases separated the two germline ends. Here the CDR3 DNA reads TGTGCCAGCAGCACCTCCTCCGGTCCCGGGGAGCTGTTTTTT. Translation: CASSTSSGPGELFF.

Here the CDR3 reads CASSVDRANTEAFF. CDR3 nucleotides: TGTGCCAGCAGTGTGGACAGGGCGAACACTGAAGCTTTCTTT. This chain joins TRBV6-4 and TRBJ1-1, with TRBD1 identical over 8 bases. After removal of 4 bases from V and 1 base from J, the junction contained 2 bases not matched to a gene. This CDR3 has 14 residues. Germline CDR1 is MRHNA and CDR2 is SNTAGT.

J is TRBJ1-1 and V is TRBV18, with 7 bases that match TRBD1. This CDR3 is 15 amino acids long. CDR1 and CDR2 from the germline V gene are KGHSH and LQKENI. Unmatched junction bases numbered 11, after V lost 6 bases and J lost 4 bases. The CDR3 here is CASSQDRPAPTEAFF. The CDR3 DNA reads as TGTGCCAGCTCCCAGGACAGGCCGGCACCCACTGAAGCTTTCTTT.

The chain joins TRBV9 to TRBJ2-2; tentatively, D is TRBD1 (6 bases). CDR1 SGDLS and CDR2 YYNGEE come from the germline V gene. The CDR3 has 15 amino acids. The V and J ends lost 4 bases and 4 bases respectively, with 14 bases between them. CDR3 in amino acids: CASSPQGYGTGELFF. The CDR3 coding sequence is TGTGCCAGCAGCCCACAGGGTTATGGCACCGGGGAGCTGTTTTTT.

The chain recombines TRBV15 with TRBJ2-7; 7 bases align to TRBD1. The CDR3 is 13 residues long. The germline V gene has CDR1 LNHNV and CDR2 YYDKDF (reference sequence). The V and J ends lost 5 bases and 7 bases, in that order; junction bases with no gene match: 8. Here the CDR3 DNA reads TGTGCCACCAGCGAGGACAGGCTAACGGAGCAGTACTTC. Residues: CATSEDRLTEQYF.

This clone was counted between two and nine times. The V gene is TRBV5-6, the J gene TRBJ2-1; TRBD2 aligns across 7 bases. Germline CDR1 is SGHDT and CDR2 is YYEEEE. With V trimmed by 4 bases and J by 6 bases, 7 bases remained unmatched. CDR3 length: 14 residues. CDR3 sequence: CASSDSLAINEQFF. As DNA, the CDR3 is TGTGCCAGCAGCGACTCACTAGCGATCAATGAGCAGTTCTTC.